This TCR beta chain was documented in a study of cytomegalovirus exposure and HLA in healthy donors. The PCR ran on 60 Vbeta and 13 Jbeta primers. Assay: immunoSEQ multiplex PCR; the TCRdb copy retains only in-frame clones and omits some. The sample contains over 100,000 clones, around 8.5% of which appear only once. Germline V gene data show CDR1 as SGHAT and CDR2 as FQNNGV. Trimming removed 5 bases from V and 0 bases from J, with 9 bases in between. CDR3 length: 14 amino acids. The sample taken for sequencing was PBMCs. The source is a man between 35 and 55 years old in good health and CMV-seronegative. The chain has TRBV11-2 and TRBJ2-3; the D gene is possibly TRBD2 (6 bases). The CDR3 bases are TGTGCCAGCAGCGGGGGGTGGAGCACAGATACGCAGTATTTT. This translates into CASSGGWSTDTQYF.